The present entry profiles one T cell receptor (beta chain) with its context. This sample is part of a study of blood T cell repertoires in COVID-19. Study at large: Samples of COVID-19 (acute and convalescent) were obtained from the United States, Italy and Spain. PBMCs, B-cell-depleted T cells, or T cells provided the cDNA or gDNA that made up the material.

Clones were read by immunoSEQ multiplex PCR, and TCRdb kept only the in-frame ones, dropping some. The data show under 250,000 clones, with around four fifths seen just once and 5.5% to 7.5% held by the top ten. The receptor was isolated from an older woman with active or convalescent COVID-19. The sequenced sample was peripheral blood.

CDR3 residues: CASSAYYRVRNQPQHF. The CDR3 DNA follows: TGTGCCAGTAGTGCTTACTACAGGGTACGCAATCAGCCCCAGCATTTT. This chain connects TRBV19 to TRBJ1-5; possibly TRBD1 for D (6 bases). The CDR3 sequence is 16 residues long. Germline CDR1 and CDR2: LNHDA and SQIVND (reference sequence). The V gene lost 5 bases and the J gene lost 2 bases, with 16 bases spanning the gap.